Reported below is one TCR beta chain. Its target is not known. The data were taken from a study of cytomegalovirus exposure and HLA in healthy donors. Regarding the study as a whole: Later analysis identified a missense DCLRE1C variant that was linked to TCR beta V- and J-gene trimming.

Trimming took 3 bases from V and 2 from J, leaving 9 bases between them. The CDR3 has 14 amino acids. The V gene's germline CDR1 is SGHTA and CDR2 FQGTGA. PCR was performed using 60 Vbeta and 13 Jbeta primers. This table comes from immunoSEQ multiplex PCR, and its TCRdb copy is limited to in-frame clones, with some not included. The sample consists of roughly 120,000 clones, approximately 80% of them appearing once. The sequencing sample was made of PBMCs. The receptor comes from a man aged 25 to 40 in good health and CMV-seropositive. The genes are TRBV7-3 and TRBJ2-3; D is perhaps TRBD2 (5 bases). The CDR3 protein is CASSFRTATDTQYF. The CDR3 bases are TGTGCCAGCAGCTTTCGGACTGCCACAGATACGCAGTATTTT.